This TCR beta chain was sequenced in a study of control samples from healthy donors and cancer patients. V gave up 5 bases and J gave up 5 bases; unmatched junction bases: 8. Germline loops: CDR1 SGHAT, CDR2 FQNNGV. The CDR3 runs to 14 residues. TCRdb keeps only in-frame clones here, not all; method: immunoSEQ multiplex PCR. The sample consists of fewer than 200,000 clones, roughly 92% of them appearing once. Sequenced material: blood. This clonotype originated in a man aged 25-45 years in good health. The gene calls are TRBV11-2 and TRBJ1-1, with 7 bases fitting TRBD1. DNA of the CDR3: TGTGCCAGCAGCCCGAGACAGGGAGGGACTGAAGCTTTCTTT. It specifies CASSPRQGGTEAFF.